This TCR beta chain was recovered during a study of CD8+CD57+ T cells in acquired aplastic anemia. Study-level findings and limits: Overlapping CD8+ CDR3 repertoires of patients and controls contained under 35 shared sequences.

Genomic DNA acted as the template from which TCR beta VDJ combination and CDR3 sequence profiling were carried out. A single record per CDR3 protein comes from TCRdb applying MiXCR to the reads. The table shows 150,000 to 200,000 distinct CDR3 sequences, with 35% to 55% occurring only once. Note on this clonotype: What it binds is not known.

The CDR3 runs 15 residues. V was pared by 5 bases and J by 0 bases, with 5 bases of the junction left unmatched. The germline V gene has CDR1 LNHNV and CDR2 YYDKDF (reference sequence). This clonotype originated in a human donor in good health. Sequencing was carried out using sorted CD4+, CD8+, or CD8+CD57+ T cells (not recorded which) from PBMCs. This rearrangement joins TRBV15 to TRBJ2-3, with 7 bases identical to TRBD1. The CDR3 spells CATSATGISTDTQYF. CDR3 in DNA: TGTGCCACCAGCGCGACAGGGATAAGCACAGATACGCAGTATTTT.